Following are 24 T cell receptor beta chains from one sample sequenced in a study of T cells in Graves' hyperthyroidism and ophthalmopathy. Amplification of TCR beta CDR3 regions used RNA as the template. The TCR CDR3 first-round RT-PCR relied on the HTBI primer set. A single record per CDR3 protein comes from TCRdb applying MiXCR to the multiplex PCR reads. The profile shows nearly 250,000 distinct CDR3 sequences, roughly 15% of them singletons. Sequencing was performed on blood. The receptors come from a woman in her late teens or twenties with Graves' ophthalmopathy.

This clonotype was found many times. CDR3 DNA: TGTGCCAGTAAGGCGTCCAGCAATCAGCCCCAGCATTTT. Its protein product is CASKASSNQPQHF. This chain connects TRBV19 to TRBJ1-5; D is unclear. The CDR3 covers 13 residues. The germline gives CDR1 LNHDA, CDR2 SQIVND (reference sequence). Trimming removed 7 bases at V and 1 base at J, with 8 bases between.

Many counts were recorded for this clonotype. V is TRBV20-1 and J is TRBJ2-7, with 8 positions matching TRBD2. V lost 6 bases, J lost 0 bases, and 4 bases stayed unmatched. The CDR3 runs to 13 residues. Looked up from germline, CDR1 is DFQATT and CDR2 is SNEGSKA (reference sequence). Here the CDR3 DNA reads TGCAGTGCCACCGGGACTAGCTCCTACGAGCAGTACTTC. This gives the protein CSATGTSSYEQYF.

There are a few counts of this clonotype. The genes are TRBV20-1 and TRBJ2-1; maybe TRBD2 (6 bases). The CDR3 spans 16 residues. CDR1 and CDR2 (germline): DFQATT, SNEGSKA (reference sequence). Trimming took off 2 bases at V and 1 base at J, with 15 bases between the two ends. CDR3 nucleotide sequence: TGCAGTGCTAGACGTAGGCGGAGGGGTTCCTACAATGAGCAGTTCTTC. Translated: CSARRRRRGSYNEQFF.

This clonotype was counted ten times or more. This sequence joins TRBV5-1 and TRBJ2-1; 14 nucleotides match TRBD2. V trimming: 2 bases; J trimming: 12 bases; junction bases outside the gene matches: 10. The CDR3 spans 16 residues. Per the germline V gene, CDR1 is SGHRS and CDR2 is YFSETQ. The CDR3 sequence: CASSFVGTSGRIGQFF. The DNA for the CDR3 is TGCGCCAGCAGCTTCGTCGGGACTAGCGGGAGAATCGGGCAGTTCTTC.

This clonotype was seen a handful of times. The germline gene is not matched at one end of the junction; a read error may be the cause. Here the CDR3 reads CASSPSRQGMGEKRFF. The DNA of the CDR3 is TGTGCCAGCAGCCCGAGCCGACAGGGAATGGGAGAAAAACGGTTTTTT. The chain combines TRBV27 with TRBJ1-4; 7 nucleotides match TRBD1. This CDR3 is built from 16 residues. Per the germline V gene, CDR1 is MNHEY and CDR2 is SMNVEV (reference sequence).

This clonotype was detected a few times. The chain has TRBV5-6 and TRBJ2-7, with a weak D call TRBD2 (5 bases). This CDR3 contains 17 residues. Trimming left V 2 bases short and J 4 bases short, with 22 bases between. Looked up from germline, CDR1 is SGHDT and CDR2 is YYEEEE. CDR3 residues: CASSFPWSSETQYEQYF. In DNA form, the CDR3 reads TGTGCCAGCAGCTTCCCCTGGAGTAGCGAGACTCAATACGAGCAGTACTTC.

The chain employs TRBV4-1 and TRBJ2-6; D uncertain. Germline CDR1 reads MGHRA; CDR2 reads YSYEKL. The CDR3 spans 17 residues. V was clipped by 0 bases and J by 0 bases, with 9 bases between them. CDR3: CASSQDRVRSGANVLTF. The CDR3 coding sequence is TGCGCCAGCAGCCAAGATCGGGTCCGCTCTGGGGCCAACGTCCTGACTTTC.

This clonotype has a count of ten or more. This chain links TRBV5-4 with TRBJ1-6; D might be TRBD1 (6 bases). The CDR3 covers 16 residues. Looked up from germline, CDR1 is SGHNT and CDR2 is YYREEE (reference sequence). The V end was cut by 4 bases, the J end by 0 bases, with 11 bases between. The CDR3 DNA reads as TGTGCCAGCAGCCAGGACAGAAACTCCTATAATTCACCCCTCCACTTT. Amino acid sequence: CASSQDRNSYNSPLHF.

This clonotype was observed many times. The chain employs TRBV20-1 and TRBJ2-7; 9 nucleotides match TRBD1. CDR3 length: 12 amino acids. Germline CDR1 DFQATT, CDR2 SNEGSKA (reference sequence). V lost 5 bases to trimming and J lost 4 bases; unmatched junction nucleotides: 3. The CDR3 spells CSAGTGTYEQYF. CDR3 coding DNA: TGCAGTGCTGGGACAGGGACATACGAGCAGTACTTC.

V usage is TRBV12-3 or TRBV12-4 and J usage is TRBJ2-1; TRBD2 matches at 8 bases. With V trimmed by 2 bases and J by 15 bases, 6 bases remained unmatched. This CDR3 comprises 12 residues. The CDR3 coding sequence is TGTGCCAGCAGTTTACTCGCGGGAGGCCTGTTCTTC. Translation: CASSLLAGGLFF.

A note on this clonotype: This may stem from a read error, because a much larger clone lies one nucleotide away. The chain has TRBV11-2 and TRBJ2-2; D might be TRBD2 (6 bases). V was clipped by 8 bases and J by 4 bases, with 26 bases between them. The CDR3 covers 18 residues. Looked up from germline, CDR1 is SGHAT and CDR2 is FQNNGV. CDR3 loop: CASGIQAPGLRATGELFF. The CDR3 DNA sequence: TGTGCCAGCGGCATCCAAGCTCCGGGACTCAGGGCCACCGGGGAGCTGTTTTTT.

This clonotype came up many times. This chain uses TRBV18 with TRBJ1-2; D is ambiguous. CDR1 and CDR2 (germline): KGHSH, LQKENI. This CDR3 has 13 amino acids. Trimming stripped 5 bases from V and 5 bases from J, with 12 bases between. As DNA, the CDR3 is TGTGCCAGCTCATCCAAAGCGGGTTATGGCTACACCTTC. Translated, it gives CASSSKAGYGYTF.

Many counts were recorded for this clonotype. The chain has TRBV5-1 and TRBJ2-5, with 7 bases that match TRBD1. V gave up 4 bases and J gave up 4 bases; unmatched junction bases: 10. The CDR3 runs 15 residues. In germline, CDR1 is SGHRS, CDR2 YFSETQ. In DNA, the CDR3 is TGCGCCAGCAGCGGGGGACAGAATTACAGAGAGACCCAGTACTTC. Protein product: CASSGGQNYRETQYF. The entire variable domain, with the rest obtained from reference TRBV5-1 and TRBJ2-5, is as follows: KAGVTQTPRYLIKTRGQQVTLSCSPISGHRSVSWYQQTPGQGLQFLFEYFSETQRNKGNFPGRFSGRQFSNSRSEMNVSTLELGDSALYLCASSGGQNYRETQYFGPGTRLLVL.

This clonotype was observed many times. This chain joins TRBV6-1 and TRBJ2-1; maybe TRBD1 (6 bases). Germline lookup yields CDR1 MNHNS and CDR2 SASEGT. Trimming took 5 bases from V and 1 from J, leaving 15 bases between them. CDR3 size: 16 residues. CDR3 sequence reads: CASSYNRDTSYNEQFF. In nucleotides, the CDR3 is TGTGCCAGCAGTTATAATCGGGACACGTCCTACAATGAGCAGTTCTTC.

V usage is TRBV27 and J usage is TRBJ2-2, with TRBD1 matching over 11 bases. CDR3 size: 21 residues. Germline-derived CDR1 and CDR2 are MNHEY and SMNVEV (reference sequence). Germline trimming cut 3 bases from V and 1 base from J; bases unmatched to any gene: 16. CDR3 nucleotide sequence: TGTGCCAGCAGTTTCTCCGTACTTTATAAGGGACAGGGGGGGAACACCGGGGAGCTGTTTTTT. Its translation: CASSFSVLYKGQGGNTGELFF.

This clonotype was found many times. The CDR3 DNA is TGTGCCAGCAGTATAGTACTCGGGAGATACACAGATACGCAGTATTTT. Its translation is CASSIVLGRYTDTQYF. The chain joins TRBV12-3 or TRBV12-4 to TRBJ2-3; D is perhaps TRBD2 (6 bases). This CDR3 region has 16 residues. V gave up 5 bases and J gave up 2 bases, with 17 bases separating them.

This clonotype has a count of ten or more. The V call is TRBV15, the J call TRBJ1-1; tentative D call: TRBD1 (5 bases). Trimming took 6 bases from V and 4 from J, leaving 9 bases between them. The germline V gene has CDR1 LNHNV and CDR2 YYDKDF (reference sequence). The CDR3 has 12 amino acids. The CDR3 spells CATRSGGTEAFF. The CDR3 coding sequence is TGTGCCACCAGGAGCGGGGGCACTGAAGCTTTCTTT.

V and J are TRBV28 and TRBJ2-3; 9 nucleotides match TRBD1. Germline values: CDR1 MDHEN, CDR2 SYDVKM. CDR3 length: 15 residues. The V segment lost 7 bases and the J segment 1 base; nucleotides outside the gene matches: 6. The CDR3 sequence: CASTSRTGGTDTQYF. The CDR3 DNA reads TGTGCCAGCACCTCCAGGACAGGGGGCACAGATACGCAGTATTTT. Full variable domain (remainder filled in from reference TRBV28 and TRBJ2-3): DVKVTQSSRYLVKRTGEKVFLECVQDMDHENMFWYRQDPGLGLRLIYFSYDVKMKEKGDIPEGYSVSREKKERFSLILESASTNQTSMYLCASTSRTGGTDTQYFGPGTRLTVL.

This clonotype was observed at least ten times. The chain employs TRBV20-1 and TRBJ1-5; no reliable D call. V was pared by 6 bases and J by 0 bases, with 18 bases between. Germline CDR1 DFQATT, CDR2 SNEGSKA (reference sequence). The CDR3 covers 16 residues. The CDR3 loop reads CSARGINPYSNQPQHF. The CDR3 DNA follows: TGCAGTGCACGGGGTATTAACCCGTATAGCAATCAGCCCCAGCATTTT.

Ten or more counts support this clonotype. The chain combines TRBV20-1 with TRBJ1-6; 10 bases are shared with TRBD1. J was trimmed by 5 bases and V by 6 bases; bases with no gene match: 4. The germline V gene encodes CDR1 DFQATT and CDR2 SNEGSKA (reference sequence). This CDR3 is built from 14 residues. The CDR3 DNA reads as TGCAGTGCCAGACAGGGGGCGGATAATTCACCCCTCCACTTT. Protein: CSARQGADNSPLHF.

The table lists this clonotype with a few counts. The chain is built from TRBV28 and TRBJ2-7; TRBD2 aligns across 13 bases. This CDR3 comprises 17 residues. The J segment lost 5 bases and the V segment lost 7 bases, leaving 14 bases of the junction unmatched. Germline V gene data show CDR1 as MDHEN and CDR2 as SYDVKM. Here the CDR3 DNA reads TGTGCCAGCAACCCAACGGTGAGGACTAGCGGGAGAAACGAGCAGTACTTC. It encodes CASNPTVRTSGRNEQYF.

This clonotype was observed many times. This chain links TRBV11-2 with TRBJ2-1; the match to TRBD1 covers 7 bases. After removal of 4 bases from V and 4 bases from J, the junction contained 7 bases not matched to a gene. Germline lookup yields CDR1 SGHAT and CDR2 FQNNGV. This CDR3 has 15 residues. CDR3 in amino acids: CASSSHRGWYNEQFF. In nucleotides, the CDR3 is TGTGCCAGCAGCTCGCACAGGGGCTGGTACAATGAGCAGTTCTTC.

This chain links TRBV24-1 with TRBJ2-1; 10 nucleotides match TRBD2. The CDR3 loop spans 18 amino acids. The germline V gene encodes CDR1 KGHDR and CDR2 SFDVKD. With V trimmed by 3 bases and J by 1 base, 8 bases remained unmatched. The CDR3 sequence: CATSDPTSGARSYNEQFF. Here the CDR3 DNA reads TGTGCCACCAGTGATCCAACTAGCGGGGCCCGATCCTACAATGAGCAGTTCTTC.

This chain joins TRBV28 and TRBJ1-2; 7 nucleotides line up with TRBD1. This CDR3 is built from 15 residues. After removal of 7 bases from V and 4 bases from J, the junction contained 12 bases not matched to a gene. Germline CDR1 and CDR2: MDHEN and SYDVKM. The CDR3 reads CASTTAGTDSYGYTF. CDR3 coding DNA: TGTGCCAGCACAACGGCCGGGACAGACAGCTATGGCTACACCTTC.